Sequencing of this T cell receptor beta chain was carried out in a study of human T cells and chemical hapten exposure. Study summary: Small differences in pooled library volume mainly drove the variation in TCR yields per sample.

TCRdb independently ran MiXCR on the 5' RACE reads; one entry per CDR3 protein. This table has 95,000 to 120,000 distinct CDR3 sequences, approximately 20% appearing once. V was trimmed by 8 bases and J by 0 bases, leaving 17 bases between them. Looked up from germline, CDR1 is MDHEN and CDR2 is SYDVKM. The CDR3 spans 17 residues. Study results and limitations: TCRs above 1 in 1000 frequency stayed constant with DPC sensitization.

This clonotype showed up just a few times. As yet, its antigen is unknown. Blood, whole and unfractionated, served as the source for total RNA extraction. The chain recombines TRBV28 with TRBJ2-6; D not certain. The receptor comes from a human donor in good health. CDR3 coding DNA: TGTGCCAGCTTAACGGAGTACCCACCCTCTGGGGCCAACGTCCTGACTTTC. As protein: CASLTEYPPSGANVLTF.